Included here is one T cell receptor (beta chain) sequence, with context. Trimming stripped 2 bases from V and 7 bases from J, with 12 bases between. CDR1 SGHTA and CDR2 FQGNSA come from the germline V gene. CDR3 length: 13 amino acids. The entry originates in a study of shared clonotypes between healthy human individuals. For each subset, genomic DNA was distributed in equal portions over several immunoSEQ plates. Data came from immunoSEQ multiplex PCR; TCRdb stores just in-frame clones and leaves some out. This sample has under 2,500,000 clones, with around 95% found just once. The donors were all Caucasian adults (living in Nashville, Tennessee).

The rearrangement links TRBV7-2 to TRBJ2-7, with unresolved D. The receptor was derived from a man aged 18 to 29 in good health. Material for sequencing was naive CD4+ T cells sorted from blood. This sample's subset: CD45RA+ positively selected. The CDR3 spells CASSLKGPKEQYF. CDR3 DNA: TGTGCCAGCAGCTTAAAAGGACCGAAAGAGCAGTACTTC.